This T cell receptor (beta chain) was profiled in a study of T cell responses to AZD1222 COVID-19 vaccine. TCRdb's copy holds only in-frame clones and misses some; the assay was immunoSEQ multiplex PCR. This sample has some 150,000 clones, with about 89% found just once. Trimming took off 6 bases at V and 2 bases at J, with 12 bases between the two ends. This CDR3 has 13 amino acids. The germline V gene has CDR1 SQVTM and CDR2 ANQGSEA. As concerns this clone: Its specificity is not known.

Regarding the study as a whole: Clonal diversity was possibly underestimated, and white British individuals and females predominated among donors.

The sequence derives from an adult in good health. The source material was peripheral blood, sampled on day 0 of MenACWY control vaccination. This chain uses TRBV29-1 with TRBJ2-3; unclear D gene. The CDR3 loop is CSVVLGSTDTQYF. DNA of the CDR3: TGCAGCGTCGTACTGGGCTCCACAGATACGCAGTATTTT.